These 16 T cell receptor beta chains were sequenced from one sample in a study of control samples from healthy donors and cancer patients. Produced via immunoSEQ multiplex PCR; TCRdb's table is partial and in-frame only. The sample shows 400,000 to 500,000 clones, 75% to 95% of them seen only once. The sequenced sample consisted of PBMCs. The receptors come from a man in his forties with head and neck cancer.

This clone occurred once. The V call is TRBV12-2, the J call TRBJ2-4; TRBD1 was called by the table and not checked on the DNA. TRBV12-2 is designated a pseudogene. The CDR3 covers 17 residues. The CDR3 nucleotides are TGTGCAAGTCGCTTAGCGGACAGGGAGACGGCCAAAAACATTCAGTACTTC. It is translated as CASRLADRETAKNIQYF.

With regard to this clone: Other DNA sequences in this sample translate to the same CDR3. CDR3 DNA: TGTGCCAGCAGCCTAGACAGCTCCTATAATTCACCCCTCCACTTT. Translation: CASSLDSSYNSPLHF. The chain joins TRBV7-3 to TRBJ1-6; possibly TRBD1 for D (5 bases). Germline V gene lookup returns CDR1 SGHTA and CDR2 FQGTGA. The CDR3 consists of 15 residues. The V end was cut by 5 bases, the J end by 0 bases, with 8 bases between.

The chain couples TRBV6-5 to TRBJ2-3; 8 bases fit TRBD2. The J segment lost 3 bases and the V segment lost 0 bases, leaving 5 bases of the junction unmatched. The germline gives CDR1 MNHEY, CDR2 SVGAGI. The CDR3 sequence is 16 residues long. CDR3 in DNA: TGTGCCAGCAGTTACTCCAGGCTAGCGGGTACAGATACGCAGTATTTT. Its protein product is CASSYSRLAGTDTQYF.

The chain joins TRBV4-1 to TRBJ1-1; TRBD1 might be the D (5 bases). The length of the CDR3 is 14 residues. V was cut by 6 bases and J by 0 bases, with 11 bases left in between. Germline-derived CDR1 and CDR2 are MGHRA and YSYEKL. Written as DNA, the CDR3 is TGCGCCAGCAGGTCGGGGCAGATGAACACTGAAGCTTTCTTT. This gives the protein CASRSGQMNTEAFF.

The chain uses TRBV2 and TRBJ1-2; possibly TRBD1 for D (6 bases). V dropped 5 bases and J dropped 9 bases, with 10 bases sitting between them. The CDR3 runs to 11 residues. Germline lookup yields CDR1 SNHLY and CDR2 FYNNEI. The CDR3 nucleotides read TGTGCCAGCAGTCGGGGGCAGAGCTACACCTTC. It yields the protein CASSRGQSYTF.

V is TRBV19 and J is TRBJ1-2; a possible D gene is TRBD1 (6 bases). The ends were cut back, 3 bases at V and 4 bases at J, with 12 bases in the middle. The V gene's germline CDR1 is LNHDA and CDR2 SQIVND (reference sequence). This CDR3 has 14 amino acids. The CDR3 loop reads CASSIPTGIYGYTF. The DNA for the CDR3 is TGTGCCAGTAGTATCCCCACAGGGATCTATGGCTACACCTTC.

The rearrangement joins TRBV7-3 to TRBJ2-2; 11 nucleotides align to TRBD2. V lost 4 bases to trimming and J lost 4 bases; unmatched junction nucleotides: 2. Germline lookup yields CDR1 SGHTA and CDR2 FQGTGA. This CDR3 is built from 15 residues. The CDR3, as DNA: TGTGCCAGCAGCTCCACTAGCGGGAGCACCGGGGAGCTGTTTTTT. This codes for CASSSTSGSTGELFF.

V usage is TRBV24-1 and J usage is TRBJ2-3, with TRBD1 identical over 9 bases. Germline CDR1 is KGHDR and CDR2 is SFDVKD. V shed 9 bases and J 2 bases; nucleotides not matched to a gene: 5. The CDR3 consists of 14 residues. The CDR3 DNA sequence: TGTGCCACCGGGGGGACAGGGTCCACAGATACGCAGTATTTT. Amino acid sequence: CATGGTGSTDTQYF.

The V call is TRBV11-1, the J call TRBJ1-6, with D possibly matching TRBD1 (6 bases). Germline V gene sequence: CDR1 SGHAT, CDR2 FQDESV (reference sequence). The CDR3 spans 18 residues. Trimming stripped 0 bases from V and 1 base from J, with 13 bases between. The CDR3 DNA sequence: TGTGCCAGCAGCTTAGCGTTGGTGACAGGATCCTATAATTCACCCCTCCACTTT. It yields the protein CASSLALVTGSYNSPLHF.

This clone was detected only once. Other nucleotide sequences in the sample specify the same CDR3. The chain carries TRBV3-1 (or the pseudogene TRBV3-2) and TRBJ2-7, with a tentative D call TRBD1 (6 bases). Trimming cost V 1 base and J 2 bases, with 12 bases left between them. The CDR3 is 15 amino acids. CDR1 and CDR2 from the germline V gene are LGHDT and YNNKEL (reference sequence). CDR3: CASSQGGGSPYEQYF. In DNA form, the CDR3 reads TGTGCCAGCAGCCAAGGTGGGGGCTCCCCCTACGAGCAGTACTTC.

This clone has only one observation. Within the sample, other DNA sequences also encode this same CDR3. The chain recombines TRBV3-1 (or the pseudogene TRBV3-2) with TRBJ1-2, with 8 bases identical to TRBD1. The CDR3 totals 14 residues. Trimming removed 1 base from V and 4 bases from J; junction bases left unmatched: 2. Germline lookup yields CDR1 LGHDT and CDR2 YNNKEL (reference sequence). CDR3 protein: CASSQVGTGYGYTF. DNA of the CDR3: TGTGCCAGCAGCCAAGTCGGGACAGGCTATGGCTACACCTTC.

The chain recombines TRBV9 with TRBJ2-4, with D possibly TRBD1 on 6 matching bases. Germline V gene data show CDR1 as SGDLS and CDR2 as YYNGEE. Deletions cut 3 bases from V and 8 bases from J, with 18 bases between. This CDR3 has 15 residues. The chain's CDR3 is CASSEETGLGDIQYF. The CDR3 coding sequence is TGTGCCAGCAGCGAGGAGACAGGTTTGGGGGACATTCAGTACTTC.

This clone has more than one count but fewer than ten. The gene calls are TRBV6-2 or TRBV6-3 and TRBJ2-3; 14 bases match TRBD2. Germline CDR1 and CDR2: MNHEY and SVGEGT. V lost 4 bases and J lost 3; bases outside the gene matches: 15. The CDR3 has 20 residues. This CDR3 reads CASSWDPTTSGGAGTDTQYF. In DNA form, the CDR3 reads TGTGCCAGCAGTTGGGATCCAACGACTAGCGGGGGGGCAGGTACAGATACGCAGTATTTT.

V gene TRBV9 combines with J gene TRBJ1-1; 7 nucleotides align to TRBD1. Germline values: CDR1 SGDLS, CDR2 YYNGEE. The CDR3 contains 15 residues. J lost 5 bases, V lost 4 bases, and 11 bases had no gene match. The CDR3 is CASSRRQGSPTEAFF. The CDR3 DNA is TGTGCCAGCAGCCGCAGACAGGGAAGTCCAACTGAAGCTTTCTTT.

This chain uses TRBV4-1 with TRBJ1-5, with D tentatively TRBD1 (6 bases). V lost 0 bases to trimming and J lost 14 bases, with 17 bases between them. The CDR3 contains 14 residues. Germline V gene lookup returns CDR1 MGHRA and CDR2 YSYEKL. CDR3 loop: CASSQDLGQSAEHF. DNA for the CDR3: TGCGCCAGCAGCCAAGATCTAGGACAGTCGGCGGAGCATTTT.

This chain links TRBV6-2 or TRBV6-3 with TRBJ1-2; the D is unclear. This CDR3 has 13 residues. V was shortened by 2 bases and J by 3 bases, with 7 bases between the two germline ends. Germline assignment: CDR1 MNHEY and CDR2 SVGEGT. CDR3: CASSYGEDYGYTF. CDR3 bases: TGTGCCAGCAGTTACGGGGAGGACTATGGCTACACCTTC.